The rows below give T cell receptor beta chains drawn from one sample of a study of control samples from healthy donors and cancer patients. The protocol was immunoSEQ multiplex PCR, while the TCRdb copy is restricted to in-frame clones and leaves out a portion. The profile shows roughly 190,000 clones, 90% to 95% of them singletons. Sequencing was carried out using blood. The receptors come from a woman aged 25 to 39 in good health. Each CDR3 is given with its conserved first and last residue. A D gene is named only where the DNA matches it firmly. Not all rows give a size; the values are once, few, many and, for expanded clones, a class.

v_call: TRBV10-2; clone_size: once; j_call: TRBJ2-7; d_call: TRBD2; cdr3_aa: CASSETGGYEQYF; cdr3_nt: TGCGCCAGCAGTGAGACGGGGGGCTACGAGCAGTACTTC
v_call: TRBV7-9; clone_size: NA; j_call: TRBJ1-1; d_call: NA; cdr3_aa: CASSFGDTEAFF; cdr3_nt: TGTGCCAGCAGCTTTGGGGACACTGAAGCTTTCTTT
v_call: TRBV11-3; clone_size: NA; j_call: TRBJ2-7; d_call: NA; cdr3_aa: CASSLGQTSYEQYF; cdr3_nt: TGTGCCAGCAGCTTAGGGCAGACCTCCTACGAGCAGTACTTC
v_call: TRBV28; clone_size: NA; j_call: TRBJ2-7; d_call: TRBD1; cdr3_aa: CASSSSGTGPTYEQYF; cdr3_nt: TGTGCCAGCAGCTCTTCCGGGACAGGGCCAACCTACGAGCAGTACTTC
v_call: TRBV20-1; clone_size: once; j_call: TRBJ1-5; d_call: TRBD1; cdr3_aa: CSASPGGRGNQPQHF; cdr3_nt: TGCAGTGCTAGTCCAGGGGGTCGTGGGAATCAGCCCCAGCATTTT
v_call: TRBV19; clone_size: NA; j_call: TRBJ1-3; d_call: TRBD1; cdr3_aa: CASSNRDSSGNTIYF; cdr3_nt: TGTGCCAGTAGTAACCGGGACAGCTCTGGAAACACCATATATTTT
v_call: TRBV5-5; clone_size: NA; j_call: TRBJ2-2; d_call: NA; cdr3_aa: CASSLLNTGELFF; cdr3_nt: TGTGCCAGCAGCTTGCTAAACACCGGGGAGCTGTTTTTT
v_call: TRBV18; clone_size: NA; j_call: TRBJ2-5; d_call: TRBD1; cdr3_aa: CASSAGQGKTQYF; cdr3_nt: TGTGCCAGCTCAGCCGGACAGGGAAAGACCCAGTACTTC
v_call: TRBV12-3/TRBV12-4; clone_size: NA; j_call: TRBJ1-1; d_call: TRBD1; cdr3_aa: CASSLQGGTEAFF; cdr3_nt: TGTGCCAGCAGTTTACAGGGGGGTACTGAAGCTTTCTTT
v_call: TRBV11-2; clone_size: NA; j_call: TRBJ2-7; d_call: TRBD2; cdr3_aa: CASSPRTTSGSSYEQYF; cdr3_nt: TGTGCCAGCAGCCCCCGGACGACTAGCGGGAGCTCCTACGAGCAGTACTTC